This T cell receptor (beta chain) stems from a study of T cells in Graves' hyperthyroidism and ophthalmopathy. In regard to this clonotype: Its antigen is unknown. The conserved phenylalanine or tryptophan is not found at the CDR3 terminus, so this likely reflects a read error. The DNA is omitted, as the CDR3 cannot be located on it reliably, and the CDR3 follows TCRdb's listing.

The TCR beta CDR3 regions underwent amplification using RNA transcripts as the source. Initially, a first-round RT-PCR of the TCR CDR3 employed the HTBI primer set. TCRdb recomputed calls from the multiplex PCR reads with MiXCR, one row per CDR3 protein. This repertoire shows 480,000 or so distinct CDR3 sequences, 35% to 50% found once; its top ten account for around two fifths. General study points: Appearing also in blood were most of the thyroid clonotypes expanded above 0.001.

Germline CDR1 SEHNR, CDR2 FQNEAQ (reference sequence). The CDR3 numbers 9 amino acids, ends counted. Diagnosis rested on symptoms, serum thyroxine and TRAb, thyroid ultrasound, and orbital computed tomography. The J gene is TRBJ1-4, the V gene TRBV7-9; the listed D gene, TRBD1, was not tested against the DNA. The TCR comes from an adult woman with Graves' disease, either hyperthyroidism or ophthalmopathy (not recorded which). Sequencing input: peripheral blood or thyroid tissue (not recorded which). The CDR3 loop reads CASSSSGVH.